This TCR beta chain derives from a study of T cell responses to AZD1222 COVID-19 vaccine. The ends were cut back, 0 bases at V and 2 bases at J, with 3 bases in the middle. This CDR3 has 13 amino acids. CDR1 is SGHKS and CDR2 is YYEKEE in the germline V gene (reference sequence). General observations from the study: AZD1222 recipients seropositive at baseline numbered only five to seven. Most donors were white British and more were female, and clonal diversity was possibly underestimated. Recipients of two AZD1222 doses showed rising Spike-specific TCR breadth and depth.

Assay: immunoSEQ multiplex PCR; the TCRdb copy retains only in-frame clones and omits some. The sample shows about 110,000 clones, 70% to 90% of them seen only once. Regarding this clone: The antigen is unknown.

The V and J genes are TRBV5-5 and TRBJ1-3; D not resolved. The source of this sequence is an adult in good health. Sequenced material: peripheral blood, taken on day 0 of AZD1222 vaccination. This CDR3 reads CASSLGAGNTIYF. The CDR3 DNA reads TGTGCCAGCAGCTTGGGTGCTGGAAACACCATATATTTT.